This is a list of T cell receptor beta chains from one sample in a study of T-cell reconstitution after alpha-beta-depleted transplantation in children. A single record per CDR3 protein comes from TCRdb applying MiXCR to the PCR reads. Among around 670,000 distinct CDR3 sequences, over 10% were seen once, and the ten largest hold 0.79%. Sample: PBMCs, taken before TCRalphabeta/CD19-depleted stem cell transplant. The receptors shown here come from a girl aged 2 to 9 with congenital amegakaryocytic thrombocytopenia, due to receive a stem cell transplant. Each CDR3 is given with its conserved first and last residue. A D gene is named only where the DNA matches it firmly. Size values are once, few and many counts, or a class for expanded clones, and some rows have none.

size	D	V	J	CDR3	DNA
many	-	TRBV5-1	TRBJ2-4	CASSSDRFENIQYF	TGCGCCAGCAGCTCCGACAGGTTCGAAAACATTCAGTACTTC
-	TRBD2	TRBV12-3/TRBV12-4	TRBJ2-7	CASSLGRTSGRSGQYF	TGTGCCAGCAGTTTAGGGAGGACTAGCGGGAGGAGTGGGCAGTACTTC
many	TRBD2	TRBV7-2	TRBJ2-1	CASSLVALGAGVLSEQFF	TGTGCCAGCAGCTTAGTCGCGCTTGGAGCGGGAGTACTCTCTGAGCAGTTCTTC
many	-	TRBV21-1	TRBJ1-1	CASSKKGRLGTEAFF	TGTGCCAGCAGCAAGAAGGGTAGGTTGGGCACTGAAGCTTTCTTT
few	-	TRBV15	TRBJ2-2	CATSMRGLNRGELFF	TGTGCCACCAGCATGAGGGGCTTGAACAGGGGGGAGCTGTTTTTT
-	-	TRBV5-1	TRBJ2-2	CASSPRVAGADTGELFF	TGCGCCAGCAGCCCTCGGGTAGCCGGAGCGGACACCGGGGAGCTGTTTTTT
many	-	TRBV20-1	TRBJ2-1	CSARASGGVGNEQFF	TGCAGTGCTAGGGCCTCTGGGGGAGTCGGTAATGAGCAGTTCTTC
-	TRBD1	TRBV11-1	TRBJ2-7	CASTLGQGLREQYF	TGTGCCAGCACCCTGGGACAGGGTCTCCGCGAGCAGTACTTC
-	-	TRBV7-9	TRBJ2-1	CASEVMAGLSYNEQFF	TGTGCCAGCGAAGTAATGGCCGGGCTCTCCTACAATGAGCAGTTCTTC
few	-	TRBV12-3/TRBV12-4	TRBJ2-3	CASSPAVDTQYF	TGTGCCAGCAGTCCAGCCGTGGATACGCAGTATTTT
-	-	TRBV5-6	TRBJ2-2	CASSLAGLWGTGELFF	TGTGCCAGCAGCTTGGCTGGACTATGGGGAACCGGGGAGCTGTTTTTT
-	-	TRBV7-2	TRBJ1-3	CASSLLGSSSGNTIYF	TGTGCCAGCAGCTTATTGGGCAGCAGCTCTGGAAACACCATATATTTT
few	TRBD2	TRBV7-2	TRBJ2-1	CASSCEGLYTCSGRATYNEQFF	TGTGCCAGCAGCTGTGAGGGTCTATATACTTGTAGCGGGAGGGCCACCTACAATGAGCAGTTCTTC
many	-	TRBV20-1	TRBJ1-1	CSARPGNTEAFF	TGCAGTGCTAGGCCCGGGAACACTGAAGCTTTCTTT
few	-	TRBV12-3/TRBV12-4	TRBJ2-5	CASSWSEGVSQETQYF	TGTGCCAGCAGTTGGTCGGAGGGCGTGTCTCAAGAGACCCAGTACTTC
few	-	TRBV5-1	TRBJ2-3	CASSSSGALDTQYF	TGCGCCAGCAGCTCCTCGGGGGCCCTGGATACGCAGTATTTT
-	-	TRBV20-1	TRBJ2-3	CSARKSGITDTQYF	TGCAGTGCTAGAAAGAGCGGAATCACAGATACGCAGTATTTT
-	-	TRBV27	TRBJ2-2	CASSLLSVEDTGELFF	TGTGCCAGCAGTTTATTGTCAGTAGAAGACACCGGGGAGCTGTTTTTT
-	TRBD1	TRBV4-1	TRBJ2-1	CASSQGQGQHEQFF	TGCGCCAGCAGCCAAGGACAGGGCCAGCATGAGCAGTTCTTC
-	-	TRBV7-6	TRBJ1-1	CASSLGLRNTEAFF	TGTGCCAGCAGCTTAGGGCTCAGGAACACTGAAGCTTTCTTT
many	TRBD2	TRBV6-1	TRBJ2-2	CASQTSGKTGELFF	TGTGCCAGTCAGACTAGCGGGAAAACCGGGGAGCTGTTTTTT
few	TRBD1	TRBV12-3/TRBV12-4	TRBJ2-3	CASSRDRGSDTQYF	TGTGCCAGCAGCCGGGACAGGGGATCAGATACGCAGTATTTT